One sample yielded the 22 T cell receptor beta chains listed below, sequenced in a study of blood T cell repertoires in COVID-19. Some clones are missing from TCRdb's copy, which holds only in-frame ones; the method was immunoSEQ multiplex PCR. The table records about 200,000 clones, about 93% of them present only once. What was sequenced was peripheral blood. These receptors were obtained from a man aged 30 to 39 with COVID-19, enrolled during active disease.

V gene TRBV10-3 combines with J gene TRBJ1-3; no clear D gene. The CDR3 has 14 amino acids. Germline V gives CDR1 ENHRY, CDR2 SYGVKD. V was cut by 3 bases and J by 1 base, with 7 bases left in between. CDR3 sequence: CAISDRGSGNTIYF. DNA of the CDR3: TGTGCCATCAGTGATCGGGGTTCTGGAAACACCATATATTTT.

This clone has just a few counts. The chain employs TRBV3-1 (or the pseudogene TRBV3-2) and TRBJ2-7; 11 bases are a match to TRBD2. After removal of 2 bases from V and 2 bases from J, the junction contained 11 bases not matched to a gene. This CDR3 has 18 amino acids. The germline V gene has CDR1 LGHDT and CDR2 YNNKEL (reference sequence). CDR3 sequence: CASSQLALLAGVAYEQYF. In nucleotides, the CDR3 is TGTGCCAGCAGCCAATTAGCCTTACTAGCGGGGGTGGCCTACGAGCAGTACTTC.

The CDR3 region is CASSRDRADGYTF. The DNA for the CDR3 is TGTGCCAGCAGCCGGGACAGGGCGGATGGCTACACCTTC. V and J are TRBV5-4 and TRBJ1-2; 9 bases match TRBD1. There are 13 residues in the CDR3. Unmatched junction bases numbered 4, after V lost 4 bases and J lost 6 bases. Germline CDR1 SGHNT, CDR2 YYREEE (reference sequence). The full variable domain, rest sourced from reference TRBV5-4 and TRBJ1-2, is ETGVTQSPTHLIKTRGQQVTLRCSSQSGHNTVSWYQQALGQGPQFIFQYYREEENGRGNFPPRFSGLQFPNYSSELNVNALELDDSALYLCASSRDRADGYTFGSGTRLTVV.

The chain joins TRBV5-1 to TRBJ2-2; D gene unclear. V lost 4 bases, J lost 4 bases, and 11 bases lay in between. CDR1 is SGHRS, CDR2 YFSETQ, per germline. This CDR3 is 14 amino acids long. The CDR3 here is CASSPKSSTGELFF. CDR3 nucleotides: TGCGCCAGCAGCCCGAAATCTAGCACCGGGGAGCTGTTTTTT.

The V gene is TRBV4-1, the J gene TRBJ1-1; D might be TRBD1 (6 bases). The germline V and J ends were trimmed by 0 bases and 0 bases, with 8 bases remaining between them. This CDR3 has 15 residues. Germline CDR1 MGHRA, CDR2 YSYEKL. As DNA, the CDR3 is TGCGCCAGCAGCCAAGAACAGGGCGTGAACACTGAAGCTTTCTTT. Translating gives CASSQEQGVNTEAFF.

The CDR3 DNA sequence: TGTGCCACCAGTGATTCGAGGACAGGGGGAGTCGATGGCTACACCTTC. Its protein product is CATSDSRTGGVDGYTF. The V gene is TRBV24-1, the J gene TRBJ1-2; TRBD1 matches 10 bases. Per germline, CDR1 KGHDR and CDR2 SFDVKD. V was pared by 2 bases and J by 6 bases, with 8 bases of the junction left unmatched. CDR3 length: 16 residues.

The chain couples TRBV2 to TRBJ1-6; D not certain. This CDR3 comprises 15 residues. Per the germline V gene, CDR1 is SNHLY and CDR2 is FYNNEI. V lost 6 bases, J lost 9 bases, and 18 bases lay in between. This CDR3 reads CASRAPWTDFSPLHF. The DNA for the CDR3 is TGTGCCAGCAGGGCCCCATGGACGGACTTTTCACCCCTCCACTTT.

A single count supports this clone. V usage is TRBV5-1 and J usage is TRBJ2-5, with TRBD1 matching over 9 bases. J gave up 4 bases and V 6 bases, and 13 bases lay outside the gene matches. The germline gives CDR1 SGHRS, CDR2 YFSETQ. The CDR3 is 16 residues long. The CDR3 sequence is CASKPGGTGKGETQYF. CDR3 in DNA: TGCGCCAGCAAGCCCGGCGGGACAGGGAAGGGAGAGACCCAGTACTTC.

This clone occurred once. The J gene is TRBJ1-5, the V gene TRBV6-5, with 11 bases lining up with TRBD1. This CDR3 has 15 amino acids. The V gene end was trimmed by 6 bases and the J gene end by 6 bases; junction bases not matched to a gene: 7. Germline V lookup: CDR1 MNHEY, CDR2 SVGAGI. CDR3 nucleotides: TGTGCCAGCAGACCCGGACAGGGGGCCCGTCAGCCCCAGCATTTT. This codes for CASRPGQGARQPQHF.

Here the CDR3 DNA reads TGTGCCAGCAACGACAGGGGGGCTCAGCCCCAGCATTTT. Amino acids: CASNDRGAQPQHF. The chain recombines TRBV11-3 with TRBJ1-5; 9 bases align to TRBD1. V lost 7 bases and J lost 6; bases outside the gene matches: 4. The germline V gene encodes CDR1 SGHNT and CDR2 YENEEA. The CDR3 sequence is 13 residues long.

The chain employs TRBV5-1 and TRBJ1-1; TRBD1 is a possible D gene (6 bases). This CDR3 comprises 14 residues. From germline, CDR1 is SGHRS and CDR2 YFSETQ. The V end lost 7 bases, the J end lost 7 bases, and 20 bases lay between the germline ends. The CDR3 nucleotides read TGCGCCAGCGCCACCCATGGCAGGGGCGGTGAAGCTTTCTTT. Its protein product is CASATHGRGGEAFF.

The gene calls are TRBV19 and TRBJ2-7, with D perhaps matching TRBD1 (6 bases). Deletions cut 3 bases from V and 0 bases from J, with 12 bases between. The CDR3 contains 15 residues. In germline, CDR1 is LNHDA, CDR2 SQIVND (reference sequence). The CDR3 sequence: CASSMWQGTSYEQYF. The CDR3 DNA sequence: TGTGCCAGTAGTATGTGGCAGGGGACCTCCTACGAGCAGTACTTC.

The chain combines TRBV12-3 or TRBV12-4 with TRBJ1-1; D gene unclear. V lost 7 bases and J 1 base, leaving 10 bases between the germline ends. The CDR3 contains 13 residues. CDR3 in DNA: TGTGCCAGCAAAAGGAGAGAGAACACTGAAGCTTTCTTT. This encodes CASKRRENTEAFF.

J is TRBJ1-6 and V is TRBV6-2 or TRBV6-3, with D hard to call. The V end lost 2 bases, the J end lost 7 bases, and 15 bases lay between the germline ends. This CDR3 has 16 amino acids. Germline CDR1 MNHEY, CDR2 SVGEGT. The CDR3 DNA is TGTGCCAGCAGTTACATGGAGGGAGCAACAAATTCACCCCTCCACTTT. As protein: CASSYMEGATNSPLHF.

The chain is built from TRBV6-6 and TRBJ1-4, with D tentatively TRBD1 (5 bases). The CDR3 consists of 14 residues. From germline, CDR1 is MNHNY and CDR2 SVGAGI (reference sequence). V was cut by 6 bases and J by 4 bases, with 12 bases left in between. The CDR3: CASSPTENNEKLFF. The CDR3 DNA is TGTGCCAGCAGCCCGACAGAGAATAATGAAAAACTGTTTTTT.

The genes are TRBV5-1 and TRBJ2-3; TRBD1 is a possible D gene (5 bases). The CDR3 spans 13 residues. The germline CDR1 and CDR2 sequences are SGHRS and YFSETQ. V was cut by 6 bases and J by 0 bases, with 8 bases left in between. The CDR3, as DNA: TGCGCCAGCATGGGGCAGAGCACAGATACGCAGTATTTT. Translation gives CASMGQSTDTQYF.

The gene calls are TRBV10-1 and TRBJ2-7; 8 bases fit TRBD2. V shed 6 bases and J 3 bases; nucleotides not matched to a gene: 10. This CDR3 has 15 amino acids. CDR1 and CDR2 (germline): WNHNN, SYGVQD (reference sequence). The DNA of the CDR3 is TGCGCCAGCAGCGATAGCGGGGTCGACTTCTACGAGCAGTACTTC. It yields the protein CASSDSGVDFYEQYF.

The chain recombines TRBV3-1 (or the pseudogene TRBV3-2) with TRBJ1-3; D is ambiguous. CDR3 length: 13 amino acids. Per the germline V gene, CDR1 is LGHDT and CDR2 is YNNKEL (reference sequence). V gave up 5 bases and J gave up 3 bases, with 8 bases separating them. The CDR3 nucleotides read TGTGCCAGCAGCTACGGACTTGGAAACACCATATATTTT. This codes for CASSYGLGNTIYF.

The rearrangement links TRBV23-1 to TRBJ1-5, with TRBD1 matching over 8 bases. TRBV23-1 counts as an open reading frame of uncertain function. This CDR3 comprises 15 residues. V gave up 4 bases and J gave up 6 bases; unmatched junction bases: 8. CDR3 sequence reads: CASSRGRGPVQPQHF. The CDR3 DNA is TGCGCCAGCAGTCGGGGCAGGGGGCCTGTTCAGCCCCAGCATTTT.

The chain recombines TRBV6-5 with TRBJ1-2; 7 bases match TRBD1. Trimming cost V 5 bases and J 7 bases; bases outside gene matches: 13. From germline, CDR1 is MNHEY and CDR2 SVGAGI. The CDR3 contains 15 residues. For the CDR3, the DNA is TGTGCCAGCAGTCCCCGAGAGGGGGCGATAAGTGGCTACACCTTC. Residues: CASSPREGAISGYTF.

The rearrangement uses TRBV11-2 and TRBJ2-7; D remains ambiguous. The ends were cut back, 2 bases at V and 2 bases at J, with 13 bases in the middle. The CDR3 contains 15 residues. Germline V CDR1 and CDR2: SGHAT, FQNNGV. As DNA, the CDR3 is TGTGCCAGCAGCTTAAGCCTAATAGGAGCCTACGAGCAGTACTTC. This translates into CASSLSLIGAYEQYF. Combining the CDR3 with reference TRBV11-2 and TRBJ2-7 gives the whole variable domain EAGVAQSPRYKIIEKRQSVAFWCNPISGHATLYWYQQILGQGPKLLIQFQNNGVVDDSQLPKDRFSAERLKGVDSTLKIQPAKLEDSAVYLCASSLSLIGAYEQYFGPGTRLTVT.

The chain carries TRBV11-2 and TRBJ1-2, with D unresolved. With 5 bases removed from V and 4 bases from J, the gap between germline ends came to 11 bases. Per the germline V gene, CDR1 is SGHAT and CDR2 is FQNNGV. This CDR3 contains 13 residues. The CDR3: CASSPRESYGYTF. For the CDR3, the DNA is TGTGCCAGCAGCCCGAGGGAGTCCTATGGCTACACCTTC.